What follows are 9 T cell receptor beta chains derived from one specimen sequenced in a study of blood T cells in healthy people across ages. Sample-barcoded 5' priming and a J-beta primer mix drove a second PCR of about 6 to 12 cycles. A single record per CDR3 protein comes from TCRdb applying MiXCR to the 5' RACE reads. This sample yields fewer than 1.5 million distinct CDR3 sequences, of which roughly 45% are seen a single time; 7.9% belongs to the top ten. Sequences were obtained from blood. The receptors were sampled from a woman between 18 and 29 years old in good health.

The chain employs TRBV12-5 and TRBJ1-5; possibly TRBD1 for D (6 bases). The ends were cut back, 1 base at V and 4 bases at J, with 8 bases in the middle. This CDR3 is 14 amino acids long. Germline V gene data show CDR1 as LGHNT and CDR2 as FRNRAP. The CDR3 reads CASGLGQDNQPQHF. The CDR3 nucleotides are TGTGCTAGTGGTTTGGGACAGGATAATCAGCCCCAGCATTTT.

The chain combines TRBV7-8 with TRBJ2-7; no firm D call. Trimming took off 4 bases at V and 5 bases at J, with 12 bases between the two ends. The CDR3 extends over 13 amino acids. Germline CDR1 and CDR2: SGHVS and FQNEAQ. The CDR3 coding sequence is TGTGCCAGCAGCTACGGGCTTGGAGACGAGCAGTACTTC. Amino acids: CASSYGLGDEQYF.

This clonotype was counted a single time. V and J are TRBV18 and TRBJ2-1, with 7 bases fitting TRBD2. V lost 0 bases, J lost 0 bases, and 5 bases stayed unmatched. CDR3 length equals 17 residues. Germline CDR1 and CDR2: KGHSH and LQKENI. CDR3 sequence: CASSPPRRGSSYNEQFF. The DNA of the CDR3 is TGTGCCAGCTCACCACCGCGGCGGGGGAGCTCCTACAATGAGCAGTTCTTC.

The table lists this clonotype with a few counts. The chain carries TRBV7-3 and TRBJ2-5; D ambiguous. CDR3 length: 14 residues. Germline CDR1 is SGHTA and CDR2 is FQGTGA. Between the trimmed V and J ends, which lost 0 bases and 11 bases, there was a span of 16 bases. DNA for the CDR3: TGTGCCAGCAGCTTAACGGGTGCATACAATGAGCAGTACTTC. Protein sequence: CASSLTGAYNEQYF. Filled out from reference TRBV7-3 and TRBJ2-5, the complete variable domain reads GAGVSQTPSNKVTEKGKYVELRCDPISGHTALYWYRQSLGQGPEFLIYFQGTGAADDSGLPNDRFFAVRPEGSVSTLKIQRTERGDSAVYLCASSLTGAYNEQYFGPGTRLLVL.

This chain connects TRBV3-1 to TRBJ2-7; 10 bases fit TRBD2. This CDR3 contains 16 residues. In germline, CDR1 is LGHDT, CDR2 YNNKEL (reference sequence). V gave up 4 bases and J gave up 1 base; unmatched junction bases: 7. The chain's CDR3 is CASSLIGTSESYEQYF. The CDR3 bases are TGTGCCAGCAGCCTGATAGGGACTAGCGAATCCTACGAGCAGTACTTC.

This clonotype was found many times. The chain uses TRBV3-1 and TRBJ2-1, with 9 bases fitting TRBD1. Germline loops: CDR1 LGHDT, CDR2 YNNKEL (reference sequence). The trim removed 2 bases at V and 6 bases at J, leaving 11 bases unmatched. This CDR3 comprises 17 residues. For the CDR3, the DNA is TGTGCCAGCAGCCAAAGGTACGGGACAGGGCATCCCAATGAGCAGTTCTTC. Its protein product is CASSQRYGTGHPNEQFF.

The chain uses TRBV27 and TRBJ1-2; D gene unclear. The germline gives CDR1 MNHEY, CDR2 SMNVEV (reference sequence). The CDR3 has 14 amino acids. V was pared by 4 bases and J by 7 bases, with 16 bases between. CDR3 DNA: TGTGCCAGCAGTTCCCGGACCCCGGAGAGTGGCTACACCTTC. Translated: CASSSRTPESGYTF.

Only a few counts were recorded for this clonotype. The CDR3 DNA reads as TGCAGTGCTAGAGATCGGCTATTCGGTTACGAGCAGTACTTC. Translated: CSARDRLFGYEQYF. The V call is TRBV20-1, the J call TRBJ2-7; D is ambiguous. This CDR3 spans 14 amino acids. Germline V gene sequence: CDR1 DFQATT, CDR2 SNEGSKA (reference sequence). Trimming cost V 0 bases and J 4 bases, with 13 bases left between them.

This clonotype was seen at least ten times. The rearrangement links TRBV12-3 or TRBV12-4 to TRBJ2-7; 9 bases fit TRBD1. V was clipped by 6 bases and J by 7 bases; unmatched bases: 7. CDR3 length: 13 residues. CDR3 in DNA: TGTGCCAGCAGGGGACAGGGAGATAGGGAGCAGTACTTC. Amino acids: CASRGQGDREQYF.